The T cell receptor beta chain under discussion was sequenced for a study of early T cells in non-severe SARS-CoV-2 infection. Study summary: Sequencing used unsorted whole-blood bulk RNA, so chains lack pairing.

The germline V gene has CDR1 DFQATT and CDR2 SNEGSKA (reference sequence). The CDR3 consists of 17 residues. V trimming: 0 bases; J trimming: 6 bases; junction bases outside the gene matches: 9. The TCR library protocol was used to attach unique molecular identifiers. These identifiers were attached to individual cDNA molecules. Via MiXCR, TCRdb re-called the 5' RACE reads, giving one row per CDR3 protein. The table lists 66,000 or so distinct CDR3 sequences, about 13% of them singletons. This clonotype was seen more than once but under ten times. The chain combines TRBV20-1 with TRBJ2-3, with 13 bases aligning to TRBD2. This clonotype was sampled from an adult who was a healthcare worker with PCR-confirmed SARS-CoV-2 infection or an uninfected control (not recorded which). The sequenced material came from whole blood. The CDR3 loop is CSARDSGLAGVSDTQYF. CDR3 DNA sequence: TGCAGTGCTAGAGATAGCGGACTAGCGGGAGTATCGGATACGCAGTATTTT.